This T cell receptor beta chain originates from a study of T cells after yellow fever vaccination. The germline CDR1 and CDR2 sequences are SGHTA and FQGTGA. V was shortened by 0 bases and J by 7 bases, with 6 bases between the two germline ends. The CDR3 consists of 12 residues. TCRdb re-analysed the 5' RACE reads in MiXCR, keeping a single row per CDR3 protein. This sample carries a few hundred thousand distinct CDR3 sequences, roughly 4.3% of them seen once, and the ten largest clones take roughly 26%. The source is a young man who received the YFV17D yellow fever vaccine. This sample comprised PBMCs, obtained 5 days after the yellow fever booster vaccination. V usage is TRBV7-3 and J usage is TRBJ2-5; maybe TRBD2 (6 bases). The CDR3 sequence: CASSLTGGTQYF. Written as DNA, the CDR3 is TGTGCCAGCAGCTTAACGGGGGGGACCCAGTACTTC. The complete variable domain, with remaining parts taken from reference TRBV7-3 and TRBJ2-5, reads GAGVSQTPSNKVTEKGKYVELRCDPISGHTALYWYRQSLGQGPEFLIYFQGTGAADDSGLPNDRFFAVRPEGSVSTLKIQRTERGDSAVYLCASSLTGGTQYFGPGTRLLVL.